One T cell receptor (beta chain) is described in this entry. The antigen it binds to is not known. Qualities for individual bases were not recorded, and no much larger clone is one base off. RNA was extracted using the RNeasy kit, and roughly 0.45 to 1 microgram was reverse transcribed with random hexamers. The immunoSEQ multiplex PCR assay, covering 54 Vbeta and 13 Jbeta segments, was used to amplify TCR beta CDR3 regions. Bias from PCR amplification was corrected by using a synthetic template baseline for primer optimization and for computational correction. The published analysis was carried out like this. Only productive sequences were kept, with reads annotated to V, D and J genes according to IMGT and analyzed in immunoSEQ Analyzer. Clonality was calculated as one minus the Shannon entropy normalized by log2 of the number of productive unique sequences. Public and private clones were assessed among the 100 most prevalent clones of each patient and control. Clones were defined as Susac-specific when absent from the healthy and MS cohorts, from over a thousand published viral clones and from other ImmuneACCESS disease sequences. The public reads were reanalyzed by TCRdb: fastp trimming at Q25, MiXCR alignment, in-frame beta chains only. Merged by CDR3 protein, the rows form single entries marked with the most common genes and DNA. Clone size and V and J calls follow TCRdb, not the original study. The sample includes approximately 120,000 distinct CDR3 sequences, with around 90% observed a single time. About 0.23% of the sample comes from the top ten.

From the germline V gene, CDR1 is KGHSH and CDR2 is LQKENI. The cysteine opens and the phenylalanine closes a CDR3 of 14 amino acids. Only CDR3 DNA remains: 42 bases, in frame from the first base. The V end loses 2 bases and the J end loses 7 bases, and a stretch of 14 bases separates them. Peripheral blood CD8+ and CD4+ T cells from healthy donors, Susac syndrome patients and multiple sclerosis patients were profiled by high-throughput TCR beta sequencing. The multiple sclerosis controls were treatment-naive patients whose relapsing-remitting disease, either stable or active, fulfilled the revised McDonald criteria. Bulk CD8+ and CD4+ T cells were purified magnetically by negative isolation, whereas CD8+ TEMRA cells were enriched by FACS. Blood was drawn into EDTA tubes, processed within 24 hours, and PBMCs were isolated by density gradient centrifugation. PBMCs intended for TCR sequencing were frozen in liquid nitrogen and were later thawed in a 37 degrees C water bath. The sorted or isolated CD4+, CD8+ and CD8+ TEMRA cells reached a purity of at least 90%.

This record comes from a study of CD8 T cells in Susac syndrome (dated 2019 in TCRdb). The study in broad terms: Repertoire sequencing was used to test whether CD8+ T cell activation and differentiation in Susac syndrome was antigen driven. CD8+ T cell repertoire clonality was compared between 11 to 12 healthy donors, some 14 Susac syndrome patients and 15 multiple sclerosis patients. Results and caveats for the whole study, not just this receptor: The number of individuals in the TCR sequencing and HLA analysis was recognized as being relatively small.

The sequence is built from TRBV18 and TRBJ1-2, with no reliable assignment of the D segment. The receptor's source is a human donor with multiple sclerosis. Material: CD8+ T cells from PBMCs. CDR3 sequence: CASSPVGDLSGYTF. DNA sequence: TGTGCCAGCTCACCAGTCGGGGATCTAAGTGGCTACACCTTC.